The 20 T cell receptor beta chains reported below all come from one sample, sequenced in a study of T cell responses to AZD1222 COVID-19 vaccine. The table came from immunoSEQ multiplex PCR; TCRdb's copy has only in-frame clones and leaves some out. Of about 88,000 clones in the sample, 70% to 90% were seen once. Sequencing used peripheral blood, obtained 28 days after the second AZD1222 dose. These receptors all come from an adult who received the AZD1222 COVID-19 vaccine.

This sequence joins TRBV7-2 and TRBJ2-7; no clear D gene. Germline lookup yields CDR1 SGHTA and CDR2 FQGNSA. Between the trimmed V and J ends, which lost 1 base and 6 bases, there was a span of 13 bases. The CDR3 length is 14 residues. The CDR3 DNA reads as TGTGCCAGCAGCTTAGGTCCGAGGTCCCGCGAGCAGTACTTC. Its protein is CASSLGPRSREQYF.

This sequence joins TRBV2 and TRBJ1-4; D is ambiguous. The V gene lost 5 bases and the J gene lost 6 bases, with 10 bases spanning the gap. This CDR3 has 13 residues. Germline V CDR1 and CDR2: SNHLY, FYNNEI. CDR3 protein: CASSLGPHEKLFF. CDR3 bases: TGTGCCAGCAGTTTAGGTCCCCATGAAAAACTGTTTTTT. Using reference TRBV2 and TRBJ1-4 for the parts outside the CDR3, the full variable domain is EPEVTQTPSHQVTQMGQEVILRCVPISNHLYFYWYRQILGQKVEFLVSFYNNEISEKSEIFDDQFSVERPDGSNFTLKIRSTKLEDSAMYFCASSLGPHEKLFFGSGTQLSVL.

Within the sample, this clone is medium-sized. This rearrangement joins TRBV4-1 to TRBJ2-7; 7 positions match TRBD1. The germline CDR1 and CDR2 sequences are MGHRA and YSYEKL. This CDR3 has 15 amino acids. V shed 2 bases and J 0 bases; nucleotides not matched to a gene: 4. CDR3 protein: CASSQSGTASYEQYF. DNA for the CDR3: TGCGCCAGCAGCCAATCTGGGACAGCCTCCTACGAGCAGTACTTC.

As regards this clone: Additional DNA sequences in this sample encode the identical CDR3. The rearrangement joins TRBV12-3 or TRBV12-4 to TRBJ1-5; D perhaps matches TRBD1 (5 bases). The CDR3 is made up of 12 amino acids. V was cut by 3 bases and J by 6 bases, with 6 bases left in between. In DNA form, the CDR3 reads TGTGCCAGCAGTTTTGGGGCTCAGCCCCAGCATTTT. It is translated as CASSFGAQPQHF.

The V call is TRBV6-5, the J call TRBJ2-3; either TRBD1 or TRBD2 may supply D (5 bases each). Germline CDR1 is MNHEY and CDR2 is SVGAGI. The germline V and J ends were trimmed by 2 bases and 4 bases, with 13 bases remaining between them. This CDR3 comprises 15 residues. The CDR3 bases are TGTGCCAGCAGTTACGCTCTAAGGGGAGCAGATACGCAGTATTTT. Protein: CASSYALRGADTQYF.

This clone was recorded only once. V is TRBV5-4 and J is TRBJ2-7, with TRBD2 identical over 10 bases. From germline, CDR1 is SGHNT and CDR2 YYREEE (reference sequence). V was pared by 4 bases and J by 3 bases, with 13 bases of the junction left unmatched. The CDR3 runs to 17 residues. CDR3 residues: CASSRSTASGGYYEQYF. The CDR3 DNA reads as TGTGCCAGCAGCCGATCCACGGCTAGCGGGGGATACTACGAGCAGTACTTC.

The V call is TRBV2, the J call TRBJ1-2, with D possibly being TRBD1 (6 bases). The CDR3 has 14 amino acids. In germline, CDR1 is SNHLY, CDR2 FYNNEI. Trimming shortened V by 6 bases and J by 2 bases, and 13 bases separated the two germline ends. The CDR3 reads CASSGIQGNYGYTF. The CDR3 nucleotides read TGTGCCAGCAGCGGAATACAGGGAAACTATGGCTACACCTTC.

The chain joins TRBV10-3 to TRBJ2-7, with 7 bases matching TRBD1. Germline V gene lookup returns CDR1 ENHRY and CDR2 SYGVKD. The V gene end was trimmed by 6 bases and the J gene end by 1 base; junction bases not matched to a gene: 6. CDR3 length: 14 residues. The CDR3 spells CAIRSGTESYEQYF. CDR3 sequence (DNA): TGTGCCATCAGGTCCGGGACAGAATCCTACGAGCAGTACTTC.

The chain is built from TRBV18 and TRBJ2-1, with 9 bases fitting TRBD1. J was trimmed by 3 bases and V by 4 bases; bases with no gene match: 7. In germline, CDR1 is KGHSH, CDR2 LQKENI. This CDR3 is built from 16 residues. CDR3 sequence (DNA): TGTGCCAGCTCACTTGAACAGGGGGCCTTCTACAATGAGCAGTTCTTC. This encodes CASSLEQGAFYNEQFF.

The V and J genes are TRBV20-1 and TRBJ2-7; TRBD1 or TRBD2 may be the D gene (5 bases each). The CDR3 is made up of 14 amino acids. The V end was cut by 3 bases, the J end by 3 bases, with 15 bases between. Germline-derived CDR1 and CDR2 are DFQATT and SNEGSKA (reference sequence). The CDR3 nucleotides read TGCAGTGCTAGTTTTCCGGGACGGCGCTACGAGCAGTACTTC. It specifies CSASFPGRRYEQYF.

V and J are TRBV9 and TRBJ2-3; the D is unclear. Trimming took 0 bases from V and 0 from J, leaving 14 bases between them. This CDR3 is 17 amino acids long. Germline V gene data show CDR1 as SGDLS and CDR2 as YYNGEE. The CDR3 loop is CASSVEAIGPSTDTQYF. CDR3 in DNA: TGTGCCAGCAGCGTAGAGGCAATAGGACCTAGCACAGATACGCAGTATTTT. The full variable domain, with the rest looked up from reference TRBV9 and TRBJ2-3, is DSGVTQTPKHLITATGQRVTLRCSPRSGDLSVYWYQQSLDQGLQFLIQYYNGEERAKGNILERFSAQQFPDLHSELNLSSLELGDSALYFCASSVEAIGPSTDTQYFGPGTRLTVL.

The chain links TRBV10-3 to TRBJ1-1, with D perhaps matching TRBD1 (6 bases). Germline CDR1 reads ENHRY; CDR2 reads SYGVKD. The CDR3 contains 14 residues. The ends were cut back, 8 bases at V and 1 base at J, with 14 bases in the middle. In DNA form, the CDR3 reads TGTGCCATCTCGGACAGAGCTCAGAACACTGAAGCTTTCTTT. Protein product: CAISDRAQNTEAFF.

The chain is built from TRBV2 and TRBJ2-7; D is unclear. V lost 4 bases to trimming and J lost 3 bases, with 4 bases between them. Germline-derived CDR1 and CDR2 are SNHLY and FYNNEI. The CDR3 consists of 11 residues. The CDR3 is CASSVLYEQYF. The CDR3, as DNA: TGTGCCAGCAGTGTTCTCTACGAGCAGTACTTC. Full variable domain (remainder filled in from reference TRBV2 and TRBJ2-7): EPEVTQTPSHQVTQMGQEVILRCVPISNHLYFYWYRQILGQKVEFLVSFYNNEISEKSEIFDDQFSVERPDGSNFTLKIRSTKLEDSAMYFCASSVLYEQYFGPGTRLTVT.

This clone is medium-sized within its sample. This sequence joins TRBV5-6 and TRBJ2-2, with D perhaps TRBD2 (6 bases). Trimming removed 0 bases at V and 6 bases at J, with 6 bases between. This CDR3 has 13 amino acids. Germline V gene data show CDR1 as SGHDT and CDR2 as YYEEEE. CDR3: CASSLERAGELFF. DNA of the CDR3: TGTGCCAGCAGCTTGGAGCGGGCCGGGGAGCTGTTTTTT.

The V call is TRBV18, the J call TRBJ1-4; D gene ambiguous. Trimming took 3 bases from V and 8 from J, leaving 10 bases between them. The germline V gene has CDR1 KGHSH and CDR2 LQKENI. CDR3 length equals 13 residues. This CDR3 is CASSPGFSEKLFF. As DNA, the CDR3 is TGTGCCAGCTCACCGGGATTTTCCGAAAAACTGTTTTTT.

The rearrangement joins TRBV6-1 to TRBJ1-1; unclear D gene. This CDR3 spans 13 amino acids. Germline V gene data show CDR1 as MNHNS and CDR2 as SASEGT. V dropped 1 base and J dropped 3 bases, with 6 bases sitting between them. In DNA, the CDR3 is TGTGCCAGCAGTGAAGTGATTTACACTGAAGCTTTCTTT. As protein: CASSEVIYTEAFF.

This chain uses TRBV30 with TRBJ1-5, with 9 bases fitting TRBD1. The CDR3 has 17 amino acids. Germline V gene data show CDR1 as GTSNPN and CDR2 as SVGIG (reference sequence). V lost 4 bases to trimming and J lost 1 base; unmatched junction nucleotides: 11. CDR3 protein: CAWTKDRGVRSNQPQHF. In DNA, the CDR3 is TGTGCCTGGACCAAGGACAGGGGAGTTCGGAGCAATCAGCCCCAGCATTTT.

The chain employs TRBV9 and TRBJ2-2; possibly TRBD1 or TRBD2 for D (5 bases each). Germline values: CDR1 SGDLS, CDR2 YYNGEE. The CDR3 extends over 14 amino acids. Trimming took off 2 bases at V and 4 bases at J, with 9 bases between the two ends. Here the CDR3 reads CASSVIGGTGELFF. Written as DNA, the CDR3 is TGTGCCAGCAGCGTCATTGGGGGCACCGGGGAGCTGTTTTTT. Variable domain in full (rest from reference TRBV9 and TRBJ2-2): DSGVTQTPKHLITATGQRVTLRCSPRSGDLSVYWYQQSLDQGLQFLIQYYNGEERAKGNILERFSAQQFPDLHSELNLSSLELGDSALYFCASSVIGGTGELFFGEGSRLTVL.

The chain uses TRBV24-1 and TRBJ1-5; D unresolved. The CDR3 is 13 residues long. Germline CDR1 is KGHDR and CDR2 is SFDVKD. V lost 5 bases and J lost 4, with 8 bases in between. CDR3 in DNA: TGTGCCACCAGTGTTACGAAGAATCAGCCCCAGCATTTT. Translation: CATSVTKNQPQHF.

This sequence joins TRBV29-1 and TRBJ1-2; D possibly corresponds to TRBD1 (5 bases). Germline CDR1 SQVTM, CDR2 ANQGSEA. Trimming took 6 bases from V and 8 from J, leaving 16 bases between them. The CDR3 is 12 residues long. The CDR3 region has the DNA TGCAGCGTCCGCTGGGGGGTTGGGGGCTACACCTTC. Translating gives CSVRWGVGGYTF. The whole variable domain, filled in from reference TRBV29-1 and TRBJ1-2, reads SAVISQKPSRDICQRGTSLTIQCQVDSQVTMMFWYRQQPGQSLTLIATANQGSEATYESGFVIDKFPISRPNLTFSTLTVSNMSPEDSSIYLCSVRWGVGGYTFGSGTRLTVV.